Following are 13 T cell receptor beta chains from one sample sequenced in a study of human T cells and chemical hapten exposure. Time point meaning: healthy volunteer bleed at 6 weeks. Someone pulled total RNA out of unfractionated whole blood. TCRdb used MiXCR to reprocess the RACE reads, holding one entry per CDR3 protein. The sample contains about 77,000 distinct CDR3 sequences, 8.5% to 10% of which appear only once. Sample: whole blood. The source is a female donor in good health. Some clones in this sample may be carry-over from other donors' samples.

This rearrangement joins TRBV20-1 to TRBJ2-5, with 7 positions matching TRBD2. The CDR3 is 15 amino acids. Per germline, CDR1 DFQATT and CDR2 SNEGSKA (reference sequence). The V and J ends lost 0 bases and 5 bases, in that order; junction bases with no gene match: 9. CDR3 nucleotide sequence: TGCAGTGCTAGAGATGCGGGAGCCGCGGCGGAGACCCAGTACTTC. The encoded protein is CSARDAGAAAETQYF.

This clonotype was observed at least ten times. CDR3 nucleotide sequence: TGTGCCAGCAGTTCAGGACAGATCAATCAGCCCCAGCATTTT. It yields the protein CASSSGQINQPQHF. The V and J genes are TRBV12-3 or TRBV12-4 and TRBJ1-5; the D gene is possibly TRBD1 (6 bases). The length of the CDR3 is 14 residues. V was trimmed by 4 bases and J by 3 bases, leaving 10 bases between them.

There are many counts of this clonotype. CDR3 in amino acids: CASSQQGSTDTQYF. The CDR3 nucleotides read TGTGCCAGCAGCCAGCAAGGGAGCACAGATACGCAGTATTTT. V usage is TRBV3-1 and J usage is TRBJ2-3; D uncertain. Trimming shortened V by 3 bases and J by 0 bases, and 7 bases separated the two germline ends. The CDR3 length is 14 residues. The germline CDR1 and CDR2 sequences are LGHDT and YNNKEL (reference sequence).

The CDR3 is CSVGLRNQPQHF. CDR3 nucleotide sequence: TGCAGCGTCGGTCTTAGGAATCAGCCCCAGCATTTT. This chain joins TRBV29-1 and TRBJ1-5, with D hard to call. The V end was cut by 6 bases, the J end by 4 bases, with 10 bases between. The CDR3 runs 12 residues. Per germline, CDR1 SQVTM and CDR2 ANQGSEA.

This clonotype showed up many times. The gene calls are TRBV11-1 and TRBJ2-1; D not resolved. Trimming stripped 5 bases from V and 11 bases from J, with 16 bases between. Per the germline V gene, CDR1 is SGHAT and CDR2 is FQDESV (reference sequence). The CDR3 length is 13 residues. The CDR3 DNA reads TGTGCCAGCAGCACTGTCCCAATGGGGAAGCAGTTCTTC. This codes for CASSTVPMGKQFF.

This clonotype was found a few times. CDR3 in DNA: TGCAGCGTTGGGGGTGGTAGGGGGTCAGAGACCCAGTACTTC. Its protein product is CSVGGGRGSETQYF. This chain connects TRBV29-1 to TRBJ2-5, with D perhaps matching TRBD1 (6 bases). The germline CDR1 and CDR2 sequences are SQVTM and ANQGSEA. The CDR3 length is 14 residues. Trimming took 4 bases from V and 4 from J, leaving 16 bases between them. The whole variable domain, filled in from reference TRBV29-1 and TRBJ2-5, reads SAVISQKPSRDICQRGTSLTIQCQVDSQVTMMFWYRQQPGQSLTLIATANQGSEATYESGFVIDKFPISRPNLTFSTLTVSNMSPEDSSIYLCSVGGGRGSETQYFGPGTRLLVL.

This clonotype turned up a few times. The V and J genes are TRBV7-9 and TRBJ2-3; no clear D gene. Trimming removed 2 bases from V and 4 bases from J, with 7 bases in between. This CDR3 contains 13 residues. CDR1 and CDR2 from the germline V gene are SEHNR and FQNEAQ (reference sequence). The CDR3 nucleotides are TGTGCCAGCAGCTTAAGTAACTCAGATACGCAGTATTTT. This sequence encodes CASSLSNSDTQYF.

The chain carries TRBV5-1 and TRBJ1-1; TRBD1 is a possible D gene (5 bases). Germline lookup yields CDR1 SGHRS and CDR2 YFSETQ. This CDR3 region has 13 residues. V was shortened by 4 bases and J by 2 bases, with 9 bases between the two germline ends. CDR3 sequence reads: CASSPGTNTEAFF. CDR3 coding DNA: TGCGCCAGCAGCCCTGGGACTAACACTGAAGCTTTCTTT. The full variable domain, its missing parts supplied by reference TRBV5-1 and TRBJ1-1, is KAGVTQTPRYLIKTRGQQVTLSCSPISGHRSVSWYQQTPGQGLQFLFEYFSETQRNKGNFPGRFSGRQFSNSRSEMNVSTLELGDSALYLCASSPGTNTEAFFGQGTRLTVV.

This clonotype was counted at least ten times. The rearrangement joins TRBV7-8 to TRBJ1-1; TRBD1 matches at 7 bases. Germline CDR1 reads SGHVS; CDR2 reads FQNEAQ. Trimming removed 5 bases from V and 5 bases from J; junction bases left unmatched: 8. This CDR3 contains 14 residues. The DNA of the CDR3 is TGTGCCAGCAGCCCCAGACAGGGAAGGACTGAAGCTTTCTTT. Its protein is CASSPRQGRTEAFF.

This clonotype appeared many times. V is TRBV18 and J is TRBJ1-4; possible D gene TRBD1, 5 bases. The CDR3 extends over 14 amino acids. Germline CDR1 reads KGHSH; CDR2 reads LQKENI. The V gene lost 3 bases and the J gene lost 6 bases, with 11 bases spanning the gap. CDR3 residues: CASSPRARDEKLFF. CDR3 DNA sequence: TGTGCCAGCTCACCCCGGGCCAGGGATGAAAAACTGTTTTTT.

This clonotype was seen a few times. The chain couples TRBV20-1 to TRBJ1-2, with 7 bases aligning to TRBD1. The CDR3 sequence is 14 residues long. From germline, CDR1 is DFQATT and CDR2 SNEGSKA (reference sequence). The V gene end was trimmed by 0 bases and the J gene end by 5 bases; junction bases not matched to a gene: 6. Here the CDR3 reads CSARDPAGGYGYTF. The CDR3 DNA is TGCAGTGCTAGAGATCCGGCAGGGGGATATGGCTACACCTTC.

This clonotype was recorded at least ten times. The rearrangement links TRBV4-3 to TRBJ2-7, with 9 bases that match TRBD1. CDR3 length: 18 residues. Germline V gives CDR1 LGHNA, CDR2 YSLEER. V was clipped by 0 bases and J by 3 bases; unmatched bases: 12. The CDR3 DNA reads TGCGCCAGCAGCCAAGATTGGTTAGGGAGACAGGGGGTCTACGAGCAGTACTTC. Translated, it gives CASSQDWLGRQGVYEQYF.

Turning to this clonotype: This may arise from a read error, as a much more abundant clone is one base away. The rearrangement uses TRBV6-6 and TRBJ1-5; D is perhaps TRBD1 (6 bases). The CDR3 is 19 residues long. Germline CDR1 and CDR2: MNHNY and SVGAGI (reference sequence). Trimming cost V 2 bases and J 0 bases, with 20 bases left between them. The CDR3 DNA reads as TGTGCCAGCAGTTACACTGCGGTACAGGGTACTTATAGCAATCAGCCCCAGCATTTT. Its translation is CASSYTAVQGTYSNQPQHF.